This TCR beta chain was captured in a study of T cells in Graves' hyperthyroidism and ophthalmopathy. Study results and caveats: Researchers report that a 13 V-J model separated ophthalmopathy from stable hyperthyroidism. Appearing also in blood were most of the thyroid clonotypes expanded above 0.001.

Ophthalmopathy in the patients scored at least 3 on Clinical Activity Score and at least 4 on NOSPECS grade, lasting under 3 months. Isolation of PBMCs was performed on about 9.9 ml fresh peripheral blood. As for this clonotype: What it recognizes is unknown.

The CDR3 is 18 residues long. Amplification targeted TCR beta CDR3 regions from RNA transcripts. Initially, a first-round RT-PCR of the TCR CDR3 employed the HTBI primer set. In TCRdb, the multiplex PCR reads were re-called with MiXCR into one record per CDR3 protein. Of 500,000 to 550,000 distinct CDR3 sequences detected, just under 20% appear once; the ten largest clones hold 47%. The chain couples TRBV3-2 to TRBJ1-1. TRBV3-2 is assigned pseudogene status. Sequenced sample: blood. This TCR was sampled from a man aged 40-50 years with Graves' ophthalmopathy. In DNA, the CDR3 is TGTGCCAGCAGCCAATTTTGGCAGCCGTTAGAAATGAACACTGAAGCTTTCTTT. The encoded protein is CASSQFWQPLEMNTEAFF.